This T cell receptor (beta chain) was sequenced in a study of regulatory T cells in long-lasting Graves disease (dated by TCRdb to the early 2020s). About the full investigation: Newly diagnosed Graves' disease patients had taken antithyroid drugs for less than 3 months. The study took place in China and was registered as a clinical trial. A total of 35 or so samples underwent TCR sequencing: about 13 from persistent and some 20 from newly diagnosed Graves' disease patients. This study used TCR sequencing and RNA sequencing of peripheral blood to compare persistent Graves' disease patients against newly diagnosed Graves' disease patients.

Overall study outcomes, separate from this receptor: Peripheral blood alone was examined, since thyroid tissue, which constituted the primary lesion, could not be accessed. TRBV28, TRBJ1-2 and TRBJ2-5 were preferentially used in persistent disease, while TRBV20-1 and TRBJ2-1 were favored in newly diagnosed disease. The authors noted that the small sample size was a limitation that may lower accuracy. Sequencing and analysis were limited to the TCR beta chain. Patients with persistent disease shared more public clonotypes (around 3,000) than newly diagnosed patients did (around 1,000). Lower TCR Shannon entropy and fewer highly expanded clones were observed in persistent Graves' disease patients than in newly diagnosed patients, which suggested clonal expansion.

CDR1 SGHTA and CDR2 FQGNSA were looked up in the germline V gene. From the cysteine through the phenylalanine, the CDR3 covers 14 amino acids. Here the CDR3 DNA is all that survives: 42 bases in frame from base 1. The germline ends are 11 bases apart after V is trimmed by 6 bases and J by 3 bases. Libraries were built with multiplex PCR. The instrument given in TCRdb is Illumina HiSeq 4000. CDR3 regions were amplified by Arm-PCR with iRepertoire HTBI primers to construct TCR beta libraries. Before sequencing, the PCR products went through gel purification. The published analysis was carried out like this. Across samples, 60 to 70 TRBV and 14 TRBJ segments were identified and used for gene usage analysis of CDR3 amino acid clonotypes. COPE and FqMerger were used to merge filtered high-quality paired reads into contigs. Contigs were aligned with BLAST to IMGT TRBV, TRBD and TRBJ reference genes, and CDR3 was defined per IMGT. Highly expanded clones were defined as clonotypes with a frequency above 0.1%. Shannon entropy served as the measure of repertoire diversity, while the Gini coefficient captured V-J evenness. A clonotype found in more than one individual was treated as public. Starting from the raw public reads, TCRdb applied fastp trimming at Q25, assembled clones with MiXCR and retained in-frame beta chains. Every entry covers one CDR3 protein and lists the most common genes and DNA from its rows. Clone size and V and J calls follow TCRdb, not the original study. Counted in this sample were a few hundred thousand distinct CDR3 sequences; about 17% of them appeared once. Of the sample, less than 25% is held by the ten largest clones.

The sample's time point label, in plain terms: newly diagnosed GD, antithyroid drugs for less than 3 months. RNA was extracted from PBMCs in TRIzol for both TCR sequencing and RNA sequencing. Graves' disease was diagnosed according to American Thyroid Association guidelines. Patients were recruited from an endocrinology department in Xi'an, China. From each patient, approximately 9.9 milliliters of peripheral blood was collected into an EDTA anticoagulant tube. Ficoll Paque Plus density gradient separation was used to isolate PBMCs, and no further T cell sorting was performed. An Agilent 2100 Bioanalyzer and agarose gel were used to assess RNA quality, and a NanoDrop 2000 was used to measure RNA concentration. Details on this clonotype: Its binding antigen is unknown. One base away there is no much larger clone; base qualities are not given.

This clonotype was obtained from a female donor with Graves disease. The V and J genes are TRBV7-2 and TRBJ2-2; perhaps TRBD2 is the D gene, with 5 bases matching. The input for sequencing was peripheral blood mononuclear cells (PBMCs), taken at new diagnosis, from a patient treated with antithyroid drugs. In nucleotides, the sequence is TGTGCCAGCAGTCGGACTTCCTACACCGGGGAGCTGTTTTTT. Its protein is CASSRTSYTGELFF.